The clone carrying this T cell receptor beta chain came up many times. Its antigen remains unidentified. The data belong to a study of human T cells and chemical hapten exposure. Study-wide findings and caveats: Significantly greater numbers of large CDR3 similarity clusters came from expanded TCRs than from controls.

Noted time point: pre-sensitization, week 0. Documented treatment: therapeutic diphenylcyclopropenone sensitization with weekly scalp DPC. MiXCR, run by TCRdb on the RACE reads, gives a single entry per CDR3 protein. The sample lists about 250,000 distinct CDR3 sequences, around 7.3% occurring once. The source of this sequence is a young man with alopecia areata. Some clones in this sample may be carry-over from other donors' samples. The sequenced sample was whole blood, obtained in connection with sensitization to the hapten diphenylcyclopropenone (DPC).

In DNA, the CDR3 is TGTGCCATCAGTAGGGACCGACAGATGGATACGCAGTATTTT. It yields the protein CAISRDRQMDTQYF. The chain has TRBV10-3 and TRBJ2-3, with D perhaps matching TRBD1 or TRBD2 (5 bases each). V gave up 5 bases and J gave up 6 bases, with 15 bases separating them. The germline V gene has CDR1 ENHRY and CDR2 SYGVKD. The CDR3 spans 14 residues.